This T cell receptor (beta chain) was profiled in a study of low-dose radiotherapy and immunotherapy resistance in tumors. Overall study: Ipilimumab 1 mg/kg every six weeks, together with nivolumab 240 mg every two weeks, was given intravenously to patients. Aspirin was taken orally at 300 mg daily by patients, and this continued for four cycles from cycle 1 day 1.

This clonotype was recorded at least ten times. The time point was: before trial treatment. With 1 base removed from V and 6 bases from J, the gap between germline ends came to 9 bases. Looked up from germline, CDR1 is GTSNPN and CDR2 is SVGIG (reference sequence). The CDR3 is 13 amino acids. First-strand cDNA relied on TRAV- and TRBV-specific primers spanning alpha and beta chains. Both a constant-region primer and a V-primer adapter served to amplify TCRs across about 20 PCR cycles. It was by in vitro transcription that isolated mRNA was amplified. TCRdb reanalysed the reads using MiXCR and keeps one entry per CDR3 protein. The data show roughly 60,000 distinct CDR3 sequences, about 23% seen once.

This clonotype was sampled from a male donor with prostate cancer. The specimen comprised PBMCs, sampled before treatment. This chain uses TRBV30 with TRBJ2-2, with no clear D. CDR3 DNA: TGTGCCTGGAGTGCATTCACGGCCGGGGAGCTGTTTTTT. Its translation is CAWSAFTAGELFF.